Listed below are T cell receptor beta chains from one sample, sequenced in a study of OX40 agonist ivuxolimab in advanced cancers. Method: immunoSEQ multiplex PCR; TCRdb's copy keeps in-frame clones and lacks some. Among about 70,000 clones listed, roughly 90% were seen once. Sample: CD4+ or CD8+ T cells sorted from blood, taken in a trial of the OX40 agonist ivuxolimab. The receptors derive from an adult with an advanced solid tumor such as melanoma, head and neck, liver or kidney cancer. Each CDR3 is given with its conserved first and last residue. The order of the fields is J gene, clone size, V gene, D gene, CDR3 protein, CDR3 DNA. D genes are given only for firm matches. Expanded clones are given a class, and other clones once, few, many or no size at all.

TRBJ2-3,.,TRBV25-1,TRBD1,CASSESQGVDTQYF,TGTGCCAGCAGTGAATCCCAGGGGGTGGATACGCAGTATTTT
TRBJ1-1,.,TRBV30,.,CAWRGSTEAFF,TGTGCCTGGAGGGGGTCTACTGAAGCTTTCTTT
TRBJ2-5,.,TRBV19,TRBD1,CASQKTGGSETQYF,TGTGCCAGCCAGAAGACAGGGGGCAGCGAGACCCAGTACTTC
TRBJ2-1,.,TRBV14,TRBD2,CASSQDSPGGTSGGSREQFF,TGTGCCAGCAGCCAAGATTCCCCCGGCGGGACTAGCGGGGGATCGAGGGAGCAGTTCTTC
TRBJ2-7,.,TRBV30,.,CAWSARNEQYF,TGTGCCTGGAGTGCCCGCAACGAGCAGTACTTC
TRBJ2-1,few,TRBV6-4,.,CASSVRVGVTDEQFF,TGTGCCAGCAGTGTTAGGGTAGGTGTAACGGATGAGCAGTTCTTC
TRBJ2-7,.,TRBV18,TRBD2,CASSPPAGSGGAHEQYF,TGTGCCAGCTCACCACCAGCTGGAAGCGGGGGGGCCCACGAGCAGTACTTC
TRBJ1-2,.,TRBV5-5,.,CASSLVFGGGDYGYTF,TGTGCCAGCAGCTTGGTTTTCGGGGGCGGTGACTATGGCTACACCTTC
TRBJ1-5,.,TRBV5-8,.,CASSLRNQPQHF,TGTGCCAGCAGCTTGCGGAATCAACCCCAGCATTTT
TRBJ2-4,.,TRBV10-3,.,CAIREDLAKNIQYF,TGTGCCATCAGGGAGGACCTAGCCAAAAACATTCAGTACTTC
TRBJ1-5,.,TRBV5-5,TRBD1,CASSYRGQPQHF,TGTGCCAGCAGCTACAGGGGACAGCCCCAGCATTTT
TRBJ2-3,.,TRBV29-1,.,CSVETFLDTQYF,TGCAGCGTTGAAACCTTTCTGGATACGCAGTATTTT
TRBJ2-6,.,TRBV11-2,.,CASSRGGSFSGANVLTF,TGTGCCAGCAGCCGTGGGGGGTCTTTCTCTGGGGCCAACGTCCTGACTTTC
TRBJ1-1,.,TRBV19,.,CASSGQGGNTEAFF,TGTGCCAGTAGTGGTCAAGGAGGGAACACTGAAGCTTTCTTT
TRBJ2-5,.,TRBV7-9,TRBD2,CASSKPGLAGRETQYF,TGTGCCAGCAGCAAACCGGGACTAGCGGGGCGGGAGACCCAGTACTTC
TRBJ2-7,.,TRBV6-1,.,CASSEGGSLTYEQYF,TGTGCCAGCAGTGAAGGCGGTAGCTTGACCTACGAGCAGTACTTC
TRBJ2-5,.,TRBV6-5,TRBD2,CASSTSGGDETQYF,TGTGCCAGCAGTACTAGCGGGGGGGATGAGACCCAGTACTTC
TRBJ2-3,.,TRBV6-4,TRBD1,CASSLTGGRDTQYF,TGTGCCAGCAGTTTGACAGGGGGCAGAGATACGCAGTATTTT
TRBJ2-3,.,TRBV5-1,TRBD1,CASSLGGQRTDTQYF,TGCGCCAGCAGCTTGGGGGGACAGCGTACAGATACGCAGTATTTT
TRBJ2-1,.,TRBV4-2,.,CASSQEVGVTYNEQFF,TGTGCCAGCAGCCAAGAGGTCGGGGTGACCTACAATGAGCAGTTCTTC
TRBJ1-1,.,TRBV2,.,CASSESALEAFF,TGTGCCAGCAGCGAATCGGCTTTGGAAGCTTTCTTT
TRBJ2-5,.,TRBV7-7,.,CASSLGGGKETQYF,TGTGCCAGCAGCCTGGGGGGTGGGAAGGAGACCCAGTACTTC
TRBJ2-3,.,TRBV4-1,TRBD2,CASSLGGSTDTQYF,TGCGCCAGCAGCCTCGGGGGGAGCACAGATACGCAGTATTTT
TRBJ1-3,.,TRBV20-1,.,CSARTGNTIYF,TGCAGTGCTAGAACAGGAAACACCATATATTTT
TRBJ2-1,.,TRBV30,TRBD2,CAWSVLLAGGLGEQFF,TGTGCCTGGAGTGTACTCCTAGCGGGGGGGTTGGGTGAGCAGTTCTTC